This entry concerns a single T cell receptor (beta chain). Its cognate antigen is unknown. The data derive from a study of cytotoxic CD8 clonotypes in ibrutinib-treated CLL. The germline V and J ends were trimmed by 3 bases and 5 bases, with 14 bases remaining between them. The CDR3 is made up of 14 amino acids. Germline V gene sequence: CDR1 SGHNT, CDR2 YYREEE (reference sequence). General study points: Under treatment, the uncommon public clonotypes either contracted or remained stable.

Sequencing used immunoSEQ multiplex PCR; TCRdb keeps in-frame clones, though not all of them. The sample includes roughly 45,000 clones, over 50% seen only once; the top ten take roughly 21%. This chain links TRBV5-4 with TRBJ1-2; D perhaps matches TRBD1 (5 bases). Sample: PBMCs, taken after 24 months of ibrutinib treatment. The TCR originated in a human donor with chronic lymphocytic leukemia. The CDR3 loop is CASSSADTAYGYTF. The CDR3 bases are TGTGCCAGCAGCTCCGCGGACACCGCTTATGGCTACACCTTC.